This T cell receptor (beta chain) appears in the sequencing data of a study of blood T cell repertoires in COVID-19. Study overall: The samples span acute and convalescent COVID-19 from the United States, Italy and Spain.

Germline loops: CDR1 LNHDA, CDR2 SQIVND (reference sequence). The CDR3 is made up of 15 amino acids. Trimming stripped 6 bases from V and 2 bases from J, with 15 bases between. Profiling relied on immunoSEQ multiplex PCR, and the TCRdb table lists in-frame clones only, not all of them. The sample lists some 180,000 clones, under 90% occurring once. The chain carries TRBV19 and TRBJ2-3; possibly TRBD2 for D (7 bases). The TCR was taken from a man between 60 and 75 years old with acute or convalescent COVID-19. Sequencing input: peripheral blood. CDR3 nucleotides: TGTGCCAGTAGCCCCCTCGCGGGGGCCACAGATACGCAGTATTTT. Amino acids: CASSPLAGATDTQYF.